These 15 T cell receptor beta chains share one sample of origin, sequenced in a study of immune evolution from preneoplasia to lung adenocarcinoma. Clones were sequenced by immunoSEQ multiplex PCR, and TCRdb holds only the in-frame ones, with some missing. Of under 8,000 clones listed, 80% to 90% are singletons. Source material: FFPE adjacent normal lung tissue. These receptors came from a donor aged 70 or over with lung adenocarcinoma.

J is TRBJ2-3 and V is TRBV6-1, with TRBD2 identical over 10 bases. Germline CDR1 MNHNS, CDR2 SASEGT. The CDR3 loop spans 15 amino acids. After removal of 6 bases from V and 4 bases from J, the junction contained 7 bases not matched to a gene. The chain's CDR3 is CASSSLAGESDTQYF. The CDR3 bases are TGTGCCAGCAGCTCTCTAGCGGGAGAGTCAGATACGCAGTATTTT.

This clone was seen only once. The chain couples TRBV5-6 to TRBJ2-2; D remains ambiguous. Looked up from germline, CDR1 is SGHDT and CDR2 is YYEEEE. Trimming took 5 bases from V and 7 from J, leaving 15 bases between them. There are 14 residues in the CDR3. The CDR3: CASSSLGIGGELFF. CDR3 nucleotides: TGTGCCAGCAGTAGCCTGGGGATAGGCGGGGAGCTGTTTTTT.

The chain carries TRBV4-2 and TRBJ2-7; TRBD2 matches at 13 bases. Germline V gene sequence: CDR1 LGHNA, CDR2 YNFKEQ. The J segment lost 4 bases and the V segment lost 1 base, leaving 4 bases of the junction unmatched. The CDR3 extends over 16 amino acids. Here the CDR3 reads CASSQGTSGSAYEQYF. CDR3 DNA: TGTGCCAGCAGCCAAGGGACTAGCGGGAGTGCTTACGAGCAGTACTTC.

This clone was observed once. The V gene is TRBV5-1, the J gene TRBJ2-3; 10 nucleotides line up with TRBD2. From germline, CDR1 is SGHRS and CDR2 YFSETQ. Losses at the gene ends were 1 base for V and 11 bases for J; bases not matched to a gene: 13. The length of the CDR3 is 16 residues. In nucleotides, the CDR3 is TGCGCCAGCAGCTTGAGTAGCGGGAGGCCAGAGGGGGAGCAGTATTTT. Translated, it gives CASSLSSGRPEGEQYF.

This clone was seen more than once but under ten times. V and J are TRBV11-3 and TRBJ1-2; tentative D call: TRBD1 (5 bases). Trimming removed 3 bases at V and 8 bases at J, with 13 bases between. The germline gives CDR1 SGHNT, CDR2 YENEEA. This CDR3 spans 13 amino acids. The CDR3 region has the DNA TGTGCCAGCAGCTTCGGGACCGAGAAGGGCTACACCTTC. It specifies CASSFGTEKGYTF.

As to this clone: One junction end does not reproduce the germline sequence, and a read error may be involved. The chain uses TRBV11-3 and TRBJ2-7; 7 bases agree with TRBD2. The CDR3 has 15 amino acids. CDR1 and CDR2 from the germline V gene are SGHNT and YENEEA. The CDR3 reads CASSLAVSIGTIKHF. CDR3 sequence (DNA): TGTGCCAGCAGCTTAGCTGTCTCTATCGGGACTATTAAGCACTTC.

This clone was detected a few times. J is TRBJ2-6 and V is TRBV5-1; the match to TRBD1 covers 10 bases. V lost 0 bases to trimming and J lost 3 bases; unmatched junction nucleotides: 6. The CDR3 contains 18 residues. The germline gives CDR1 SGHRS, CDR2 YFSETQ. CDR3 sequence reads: CASSLGDRGWVGANVLTF. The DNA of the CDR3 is TGCGCCAGCAGCTTGGGGGACAGGGGATGGGTTGGGGCCAACGTCCTGACTTTC.

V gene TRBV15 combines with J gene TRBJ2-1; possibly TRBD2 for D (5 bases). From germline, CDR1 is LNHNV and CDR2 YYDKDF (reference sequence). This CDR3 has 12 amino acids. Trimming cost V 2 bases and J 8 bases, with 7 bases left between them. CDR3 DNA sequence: TGTGCCACCAGCAGACTAGCCCATGAGCAGTTCTTC. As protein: CATSRLAHEQFF.

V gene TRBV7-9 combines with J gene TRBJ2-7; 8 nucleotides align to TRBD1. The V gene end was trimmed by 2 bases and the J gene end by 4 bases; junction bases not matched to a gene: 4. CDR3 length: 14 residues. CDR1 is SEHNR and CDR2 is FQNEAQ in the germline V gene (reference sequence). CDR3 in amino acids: CASSLIGQGYEQYF. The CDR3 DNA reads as TGTGCCAGCAGCTTAATCGGACAGGGATACGAGCAGTACTTC.

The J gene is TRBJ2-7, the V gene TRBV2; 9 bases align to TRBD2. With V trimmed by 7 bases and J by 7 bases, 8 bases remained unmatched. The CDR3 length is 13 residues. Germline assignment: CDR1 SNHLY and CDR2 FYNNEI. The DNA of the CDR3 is TGTGCCAGCATCCATAGCGGGAGCTGGGAGCAGTACTTC. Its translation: CASIHSGSWEQYF.

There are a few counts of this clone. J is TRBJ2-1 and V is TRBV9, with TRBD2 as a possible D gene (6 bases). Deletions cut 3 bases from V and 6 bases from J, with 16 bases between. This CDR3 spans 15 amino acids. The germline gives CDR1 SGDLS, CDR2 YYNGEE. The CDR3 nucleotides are TGTGCCAGCAGCGCCGGATCCGGGACTCTCAATGAGCAGTTCTTC. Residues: CASSAGSGTLNEQFF.

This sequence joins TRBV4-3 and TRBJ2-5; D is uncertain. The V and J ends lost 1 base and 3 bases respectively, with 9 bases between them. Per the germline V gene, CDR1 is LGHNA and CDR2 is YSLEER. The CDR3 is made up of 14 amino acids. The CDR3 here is CASSQGLGEETQYF. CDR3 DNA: TGCGCCAGCAGCCAAGGTCTGGGTGAAGAGACCCAGTACTTC.

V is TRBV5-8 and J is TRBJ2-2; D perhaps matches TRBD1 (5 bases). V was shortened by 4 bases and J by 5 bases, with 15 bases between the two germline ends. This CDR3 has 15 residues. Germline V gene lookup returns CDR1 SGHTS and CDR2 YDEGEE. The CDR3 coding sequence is TGTGCCAGCAGCCCCGACAGTCTTGGAACCGGGGAGCTGTTTTTT. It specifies CASSPDSLGTGELFF.

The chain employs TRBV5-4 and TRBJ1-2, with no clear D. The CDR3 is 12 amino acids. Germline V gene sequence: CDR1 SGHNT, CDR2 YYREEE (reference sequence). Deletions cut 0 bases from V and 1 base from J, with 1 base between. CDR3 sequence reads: CASSLDNYGYTF. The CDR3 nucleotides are TGTGCCAGCAGCTTGGATAACTATGGCTACACCTTC. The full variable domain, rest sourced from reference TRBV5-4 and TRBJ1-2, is ETGVTQSPTHLIKTRGQQVTLRCSSQSGHNTVSWYQQALGQGPQFIFQYYREEENGRGNFPPRFSGLQFPNYSSELNVNALELDDSALYLCASSLDNYGYTFGSGTRLTVV.

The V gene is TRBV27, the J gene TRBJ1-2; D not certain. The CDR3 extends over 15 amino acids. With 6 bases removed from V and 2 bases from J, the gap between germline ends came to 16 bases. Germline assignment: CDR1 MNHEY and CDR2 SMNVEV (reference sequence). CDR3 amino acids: CASRESATTNYGYTF. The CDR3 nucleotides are TGTGCCAGCAGAGAGAGCGCCACAACCAACTATGGCTACACCTTC.